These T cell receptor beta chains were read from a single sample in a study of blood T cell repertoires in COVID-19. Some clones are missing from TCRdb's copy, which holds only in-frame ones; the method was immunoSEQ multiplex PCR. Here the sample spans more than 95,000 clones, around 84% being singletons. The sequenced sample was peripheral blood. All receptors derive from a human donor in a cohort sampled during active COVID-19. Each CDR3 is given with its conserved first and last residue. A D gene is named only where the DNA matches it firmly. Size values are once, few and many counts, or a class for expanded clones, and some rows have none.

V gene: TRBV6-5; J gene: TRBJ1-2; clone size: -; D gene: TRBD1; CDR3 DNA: TGTGCCAGCAGGGAGGGGGCAACCAGGTATGGCTACACCTTC; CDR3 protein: CASREGATRYGYTF
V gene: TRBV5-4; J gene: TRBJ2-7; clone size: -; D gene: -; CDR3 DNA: TGTGCCAGCAGCTTGGAGCAGGGGAGCTCCTACGAGCAGTACTTC; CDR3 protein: CASSLEQGSSYEQYF
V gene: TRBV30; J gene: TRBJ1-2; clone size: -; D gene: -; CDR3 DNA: TGTGCCTGGAGCGTTCGGAGCTATGGCTACACCTTC; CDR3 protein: CAWSVRSYGYTF
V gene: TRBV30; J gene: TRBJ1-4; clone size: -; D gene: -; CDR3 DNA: TGTGCCGGAGGGGGGGCAACTAATGAAAAACTGTTTTTT; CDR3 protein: CAGGGATNEKLFF
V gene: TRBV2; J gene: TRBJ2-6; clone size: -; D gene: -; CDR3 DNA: TGTGCCAGCCGAGCAGGGACTGGGGCCAACGTCCTGACTTTC; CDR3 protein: CASRAGTGANVLTF
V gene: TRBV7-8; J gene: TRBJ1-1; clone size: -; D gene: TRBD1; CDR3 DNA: TGTGCCAGCAGCCGAGACAGGGTGCGGGCTGAAGCTTTCTTT; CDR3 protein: CASSRDRVRAEAFF
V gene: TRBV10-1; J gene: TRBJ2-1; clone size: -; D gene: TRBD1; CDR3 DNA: TGCGCCAGCAGTGGGCCGGGACAGGTTCTCTCCTACAATGAGCAGTTCTTC; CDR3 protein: CASSGPGQVLSYNEQFF
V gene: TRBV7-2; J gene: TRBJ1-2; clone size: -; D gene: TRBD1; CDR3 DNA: TGTGCCAGCAGCTTTGCCAGGGGGACTTTCTTGGGCTACACCTTC; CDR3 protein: CASSFARGTFLGYTF
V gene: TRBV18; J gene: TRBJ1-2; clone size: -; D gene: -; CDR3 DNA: TGTGCCAGCTCACCTACGACAGACTATGGCTACACCTTC; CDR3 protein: CASSPTTDYGYTF
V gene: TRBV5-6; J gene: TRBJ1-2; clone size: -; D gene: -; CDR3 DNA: TGTGCCAGCAGCTTCCGATGGGGGCGTAACTATGGCTACACCTTC; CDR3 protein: CASSFRWGRNYGYTF
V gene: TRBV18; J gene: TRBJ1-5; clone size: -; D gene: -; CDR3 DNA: TGTGCCAGCTCCCGGCCCGGGGAGGGCAATCAGCCCCAGCATTTT; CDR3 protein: CASSRPGEGNQPQHF
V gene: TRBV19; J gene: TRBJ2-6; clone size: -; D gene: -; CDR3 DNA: TGTGCCAGTAGTGGGGCTCTCTCTGGGGCCAACGTCCTGACTTTC; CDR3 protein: CASSGALSGANVLTF
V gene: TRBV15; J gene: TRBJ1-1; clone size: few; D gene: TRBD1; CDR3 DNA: TGTGCCACCAGCTCCCCAGGGGGAGAAAACACTGAAGCTTTCTTT; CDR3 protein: CATSSPGGENTEAFF
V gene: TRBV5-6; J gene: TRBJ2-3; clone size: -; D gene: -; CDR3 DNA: TGTGCCAGCAGATTGAGGGGGGGTGTCGCAGATACGCAGTATTTT; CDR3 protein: CASRLRGGVADTQYF
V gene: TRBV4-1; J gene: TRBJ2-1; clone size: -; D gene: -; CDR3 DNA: TGCGCCAGCAGCCTAACACCGGGGATGACGGGGTACAATGAGCAGTTCTTC; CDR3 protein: CASSLTPGMTGYNEQFF
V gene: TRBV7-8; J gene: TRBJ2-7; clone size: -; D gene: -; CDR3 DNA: TGTGCCAGCAGCCTACCTACAGGGACCTACGAGCAGTACTTC; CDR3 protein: CASSLPTGTYEQYF
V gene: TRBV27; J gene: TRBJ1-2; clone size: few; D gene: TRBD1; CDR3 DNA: TGTGCCAGCAGTCCGACAGGGTTCTATGGCTACACCTTC; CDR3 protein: CASSPTGFYGYTF
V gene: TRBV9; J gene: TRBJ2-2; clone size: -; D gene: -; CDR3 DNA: TGTGCCAGCAGAAAGGCGGGGACCGGGGAGCTGTTTTTT; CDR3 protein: CASRKAGTGELFF
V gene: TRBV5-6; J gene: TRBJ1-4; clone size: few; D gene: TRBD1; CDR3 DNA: TGTGCCAGCAGGGTGACAGGGGGGTCTGAAAAACTGTTTTTT; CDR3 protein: CASRVTGGSEKLFF
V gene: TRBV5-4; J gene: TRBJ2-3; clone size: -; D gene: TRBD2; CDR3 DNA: TGTGCCAGCAGCTTGGAGTCAGCGGGGACCAGGGCGGATACGCAGTATTTT; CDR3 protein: CASSLESAGTRADTQYF
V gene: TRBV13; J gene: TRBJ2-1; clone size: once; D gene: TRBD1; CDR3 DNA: TGTGCCAGCAGCCCGGACAGGGGCCATGAGCAGTTCTTC; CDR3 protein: CASSPDRGHEQFF
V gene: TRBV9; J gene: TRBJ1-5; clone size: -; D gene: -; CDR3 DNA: TGTGCCAGCAGCCCCGGGGTAGGCGGTGGCAATCAGCCCCAGCATTTT; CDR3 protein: CASSPGVGGGNQPQHF
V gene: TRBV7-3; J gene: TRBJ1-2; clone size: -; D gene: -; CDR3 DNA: TGTGCCAGCAGCTTAACAGGGGTCCCAATCTATGGCTACACCTTC; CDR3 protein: CASSLTGVPIYGYTF
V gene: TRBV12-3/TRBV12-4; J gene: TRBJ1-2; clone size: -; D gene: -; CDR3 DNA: TGTGCCAGCAGTTTAGAGGGGGTGGATGGCTACACCTTC; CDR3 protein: CASSLEGVDGYTF
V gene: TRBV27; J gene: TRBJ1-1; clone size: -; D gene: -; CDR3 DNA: TGTGCCAGCAGCACCGCGGGGGCAGGTAACACTGAAGCTTTCTTT; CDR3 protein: CASSTAGAGNTEAFF
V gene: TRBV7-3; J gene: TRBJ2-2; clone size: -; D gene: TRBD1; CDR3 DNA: TGTGCCAGCAGCCTCCGGACAGGGATGAACACCGGGGAGCTGTTTTTT; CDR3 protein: CASSLRTGMNTGELFF
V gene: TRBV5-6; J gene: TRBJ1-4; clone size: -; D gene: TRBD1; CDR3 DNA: TGTGCCAGCAGCTCCACACAGGGGGGAGATGAAAAACTGTTTTTT; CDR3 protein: CASSSTQGGDEKLFF
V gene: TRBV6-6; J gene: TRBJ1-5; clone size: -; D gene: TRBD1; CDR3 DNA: TGTGCCAGCAGAAAATACGGGACAGTTAGCAATCAGCCCCAGCATTTT; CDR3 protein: CASRKYGTVSNQPQHF
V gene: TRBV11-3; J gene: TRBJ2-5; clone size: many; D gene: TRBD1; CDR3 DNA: TGTGCCAGCAGCTCCCAAGGACAGGGGAGGTTTGGGGAGACCCAGTACTTC; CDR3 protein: CASSSQGQGRFGETQYF
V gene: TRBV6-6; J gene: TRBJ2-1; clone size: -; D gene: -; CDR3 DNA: TGTGCCAGCAGTATCAGGGTTAGCTCCTACAATGAGCAGTTCTTC; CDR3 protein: CASSIRVSSYNEQFF
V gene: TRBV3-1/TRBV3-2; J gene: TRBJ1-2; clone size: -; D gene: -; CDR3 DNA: TGTGCCAGCAGCCAAGCCCGGCAGGGTGGGGGGTATGGCTACACCTTC; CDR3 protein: CASSQARQGGGYGYTF
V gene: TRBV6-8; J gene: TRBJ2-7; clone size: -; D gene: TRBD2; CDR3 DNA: TGTGCCAGCAGTTACGAGGCGGGGGGGCCTCACGAGCAGTACTTC; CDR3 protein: CASSYEAGGPHEQYF
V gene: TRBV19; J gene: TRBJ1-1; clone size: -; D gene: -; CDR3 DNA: TGTGCCAGTAGTGTCCAGACAGGGAACACTGAAGCTTTCTTT; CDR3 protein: CASSVQTGNTEAFF
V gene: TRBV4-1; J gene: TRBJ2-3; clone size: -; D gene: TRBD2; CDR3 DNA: TGCGCCAGCAGCCAAGATAGCGGGGGCTCACGGGAATTCACGCAGTATTTT; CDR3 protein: CASSQDSGGSREFTQYF
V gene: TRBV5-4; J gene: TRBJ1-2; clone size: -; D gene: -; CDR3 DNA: TGTGCCAGCAGCTTGGACAGGGATTCCTATGGCTACACCTTC; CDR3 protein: CASSLDRDSYGYTF